This is a list of T cell receptor beta chains from one sample in a study of blood T cell repertoires in COVID-19. Libraries were prepared by immunoSEQ multiplex PCR; TCRdb keeps only in-frame clonotypes and omits some of them. The table includes over 250,000 clones, under 90% detected once. Sequencing was performed on PBMCs or T cells enriched from blood (not recorded which). The receptors originated from a woman aged 60-75 years who had recovered from COVID-19. Each CDR3 is given with its conserved first and last residue. Each record gives: CDR3 length, V gene, CDR3 protein.

cdr3_length: 15
v_call: TRBV6-5
cdr3_aa: CASSSTGLSNQPQHF

cdr3_length: 13
v_call: TRBV28
cdr3_aa: CASSPGLGYEQYF

cdr3_length: 13
v_call: TRBV12-3/TRBV12-4
cdr3_aa: CASRTGTRETQYF

cdr3_length: 12
v_call: TRBV7-9
cdr3_aa: CATATGIYEQYF

cdr3_length: 11
v_call: TRBV6-5
cdr3_aa: CASSLLAPQHF

cdr3_length: 13
v_call: TRBV29-1
cdr3_aa: CSGTPGADDEQFF

cdr3_length: 14
v_call: TRBV9
cdr3_aa: CASSVEGGNTEAFF

cdr3_length: 15
v_call: TRBV5-1
cdr3_aa: CASSGSGGRSYEQYF

cdr3_length: 15
v_call: TRBV28
cdr3_aa: CASSFGPGAKNIQYF

cdr3_length: 15
v_call: TRBV7-8
cdr3_aa: CASSLGPSNSYEQYF

cdr3_length: 11
v_call: TRBV7-9
cdr3_aa: CAGGAGTEAFF

cdr3_length: 13
v_call: TRBV10-2
cdr3_aa: CASSAGLNYGYTF

cdr3_length: 12
v_call: TRBV30
cdr3_aa: CAWLTGGTEAFF

cdr3_length: 13
v_call: TRBV30
cdr3_aa: CAWSARRLLGYTF

cdr3_length: 14
v_call: TRBV9
cdr3_aa: CASSVDVEWETQYF

cdr3_length: 13
v_call: TRBV5-4
cdr3_aa: CASSLNTEGEQYF

cdr3_length: 16
v_call: TRBV30
cdr3_aa: CACTAGGAPGPYEQYF

cdr3_length: 15
v_call: TRBV5-4
cdr3_aa: CASSLEMGGDRGQFF

cdr3_length: 17
v_call: TRBV14
cdr3_aa: CASSQNVLALDTGELFF

cdr3_length: 12
v_call: TRBV12-3/TRBV12-4
cdr3_aa: CASSGRGYIQYF

cdr3_length: 18
v_call: TRBV7-8
cdr3_aa: CASSLDYRGTSSYNEQFF

cdr3_length: 13
v_call: TRBV9
cdr3_aa: CASSQGQGYEQYF

cdr3_length: 13
v_call: TRBV9
cdr3_aa: CASSVDRTHGYTF

cdr3_length: 14
v_call: TRBV28
cdr3_aa: CASSPITGAQPQHF

cdr3_length: 12
v_call: TRBV27
cdr3_aa: CASTSGYNEQFF